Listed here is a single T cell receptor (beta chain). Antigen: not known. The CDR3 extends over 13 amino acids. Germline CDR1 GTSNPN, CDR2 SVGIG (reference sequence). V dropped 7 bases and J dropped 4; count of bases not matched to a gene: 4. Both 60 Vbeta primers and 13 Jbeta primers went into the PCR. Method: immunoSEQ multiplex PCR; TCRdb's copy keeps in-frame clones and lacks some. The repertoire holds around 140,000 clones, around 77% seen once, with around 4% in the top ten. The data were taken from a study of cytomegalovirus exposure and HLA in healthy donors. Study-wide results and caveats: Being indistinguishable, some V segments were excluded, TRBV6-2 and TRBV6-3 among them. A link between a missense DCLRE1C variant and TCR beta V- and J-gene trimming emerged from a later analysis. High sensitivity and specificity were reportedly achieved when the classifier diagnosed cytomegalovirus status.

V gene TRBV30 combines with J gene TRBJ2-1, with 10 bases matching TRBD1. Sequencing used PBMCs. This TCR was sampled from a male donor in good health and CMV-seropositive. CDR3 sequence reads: CAFKGQGYNEQFF. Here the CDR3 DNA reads TGTGCCTTCAAGGGACAGGGGTACAATGAGCAGTTCTTC.